The 2 T cell receptor beta chains given below trace back to one sample, sequenced in a study of identical twins. MiXCR, applied by TCRdb to the 5' RACE reads, yields one record per CDR3 protein. The sample shows roughly 1,500,000 distinct CDR3 sequences, about 32% of them seen only once. The sample was cord blood. These receptors were collected from a newborn girl in good health.

The J gene is TRBJ1-5, the V gene TRBV28; TRBD1 matches 8 bases. Germline trimming cut 1 base from V and 3 bases from J; bases unmatched to any gene: 2. The CDR3 runs 15 residues. Germline assignment: CDR1 MDHEN and CDR2 SYDVKM. Written as DNA, the CDR3 is TGTGCCAGCAGTTTATTGGACAGGGTCAATCAGCCCCAGCATTTT. Amino acid sequence: CASSLLDRVNQPQHF.

This clonotype was counted ten times or more. This rearrangement joins TRBV28 to TRBJ2-1, with TRBD2 matching 10 bases. J lost 5 bases, V lost 9 bases, and 4 bases had no gene match. Germline lookup yields CDR1 MDHEN and CDR2 SYDVKM. This CDR3 comprises 13 residues. CDR3 sequence: CASRTSGDNEQFF. CDR3 DNA sequence: TGTGCCAGTCGGACTAGCGGAGACAATGAGCAGTTCTTC. Full variable domain (missing parts from reference TRBV28 and TRBJ2-1): DVKVTQSSRYLVKRTGEKVFLECVQDMDHENMFWYRQDPGLGLRLIYFSYDVKMKEKGDIPEGYSVSREKKERFSLILESASTNQTSMYLCASRTSGDNEQFFGPGTRLTVL.